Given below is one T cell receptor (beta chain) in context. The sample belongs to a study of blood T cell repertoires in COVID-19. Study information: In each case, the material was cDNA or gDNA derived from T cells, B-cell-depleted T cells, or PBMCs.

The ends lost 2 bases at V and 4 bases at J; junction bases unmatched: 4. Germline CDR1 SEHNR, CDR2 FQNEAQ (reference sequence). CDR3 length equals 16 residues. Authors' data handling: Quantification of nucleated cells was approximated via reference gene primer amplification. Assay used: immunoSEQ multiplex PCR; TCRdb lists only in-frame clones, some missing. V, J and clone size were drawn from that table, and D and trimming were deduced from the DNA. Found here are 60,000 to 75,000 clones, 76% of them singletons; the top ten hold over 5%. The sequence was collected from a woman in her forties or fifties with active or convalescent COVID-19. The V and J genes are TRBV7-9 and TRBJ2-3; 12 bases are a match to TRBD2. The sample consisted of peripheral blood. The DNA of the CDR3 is TGTGCCAGCAGCTTACCTAGCGGGAGGGCTTCAGATACGCAGTATTTT. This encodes CASSLPSGRASDTQYF.